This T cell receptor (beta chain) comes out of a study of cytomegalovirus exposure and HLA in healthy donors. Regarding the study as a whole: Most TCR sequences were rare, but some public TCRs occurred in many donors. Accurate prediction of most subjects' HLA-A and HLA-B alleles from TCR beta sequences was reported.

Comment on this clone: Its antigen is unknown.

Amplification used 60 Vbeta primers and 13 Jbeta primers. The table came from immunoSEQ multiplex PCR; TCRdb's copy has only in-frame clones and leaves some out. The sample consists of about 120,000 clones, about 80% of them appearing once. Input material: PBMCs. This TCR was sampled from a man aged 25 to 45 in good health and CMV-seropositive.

CDR3 sequence reads: CASSPGTSSLAQYF. CDR3 coding DNA: TGTGCCAGCAGCCCTGGGACTAGTAGTTTAGCGCAGTATTTT. The gene calls are TRBV7-2 and TRBJ2-3; 8 positions agree with TRBD2. V dropped 5 bases and J dropped 10; count of bases not matched to a gene: 11. From germline, CDR1 is SGHTA and CDR2 FQGNSA. The CDR3 is 14 residues long.